What follows describes a single T cell receptor (beta chain). The CDR3 has 17 amino acids. J was trimmed by 2 bases and V by 5 bases; bases with no gene match: 6. CDR1 is LNHDA and CDR2 is SQIVND in the germline V gene (reference sequence). In the authors' workflow: Cell counts per sample came from amplifying reference gene primers. Assay: immunoSEQ multiplex PCR; the TCRdb copy retains only in-frame clones and omits some. The V and J calls and the clone size are those of that table, but D and trimming were determined from the DNA. The table includes 30,000 to 35,000 clones, around 88% detected once. This sample was included in a study of blood T cell repertoires in COVID-19. Overall study context: COVID-19 samples collected from the United States, Italy and Spain covered acute and convalescent phases. Sample material is recorded as cDNA or gDNA derived from T cells, B-cell-depleted T cells, or PBMCs.

This receptor was identified in a woman aged 70-85 years with active COVID-19. This chain uses TRBV19 with TRBJ2-5; 15 bases fit TRBD2. Sequencing was performed on peripheral blood. The CDR3 loop is CASSLGLAGGPQETQYF. The CDR3, as DNA: TGTGCCAGTAGTCTGGGACTAGCGGGGGGTCCTCAAGAGACCCAGTACTTC.